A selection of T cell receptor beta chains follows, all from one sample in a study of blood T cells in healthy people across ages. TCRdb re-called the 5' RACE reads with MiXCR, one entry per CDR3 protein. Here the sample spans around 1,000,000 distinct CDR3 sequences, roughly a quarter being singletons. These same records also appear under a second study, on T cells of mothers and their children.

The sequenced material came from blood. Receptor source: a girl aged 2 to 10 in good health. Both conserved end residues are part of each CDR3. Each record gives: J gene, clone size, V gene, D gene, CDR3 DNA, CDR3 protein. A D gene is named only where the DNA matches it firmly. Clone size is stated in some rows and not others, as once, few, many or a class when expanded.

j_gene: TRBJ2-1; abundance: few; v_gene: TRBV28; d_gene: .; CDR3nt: TGTGCCAGCAGTCACGGGTCACTGGGCTCCTACAATGAGCAGTTCTTC; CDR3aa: CASSHGSLGSYNEQFF
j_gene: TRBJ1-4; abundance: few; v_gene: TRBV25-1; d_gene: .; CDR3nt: TGTGCCAGCAGTGGACAGGCAACTAATGAAAAACTGTTTTTT; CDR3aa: CASSGQATNEKLFF
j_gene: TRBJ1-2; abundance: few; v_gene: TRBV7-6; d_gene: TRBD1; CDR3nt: TGTGCCAGCAGCGACAGGGTCTATGGCTACACCTTC; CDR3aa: CASSDRVYGYTF
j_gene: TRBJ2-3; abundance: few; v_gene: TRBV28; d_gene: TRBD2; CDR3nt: TGTGCCAGCAGGTTACTAGCGGGGCTGGATACGCAGTATTTT; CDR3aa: CASRLLAGLDTQYF
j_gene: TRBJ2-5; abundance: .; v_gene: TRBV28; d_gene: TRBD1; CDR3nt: TGTGCCAGCAGTTTAGGGACAGGGGGCGCATATAGGTACCAAGAGACCCAGTACTTC; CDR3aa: CASSLGTGGAYRYQETQYF
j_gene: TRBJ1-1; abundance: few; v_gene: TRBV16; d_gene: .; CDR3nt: TGTGCCAGCAGCCAATCGAGGGGGAGCGGAGCTTTCTTT; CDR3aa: CASSQSRGSGAFF
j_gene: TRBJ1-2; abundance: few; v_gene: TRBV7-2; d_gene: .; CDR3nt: TGTGCCAGCAGCTCGTTAATACAGGTTTCGGCTAACGGCTACACCTTC; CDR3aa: CASSSLIQVSANGYTF
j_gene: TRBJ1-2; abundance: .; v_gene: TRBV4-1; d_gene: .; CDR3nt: TGCGCCAGCAGCCAAGATAAAGGTTTGCATGGCTACACCTTC; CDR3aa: CASSQDKGLHGYTF
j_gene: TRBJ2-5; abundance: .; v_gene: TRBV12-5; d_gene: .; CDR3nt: TGTGCTAGTGGTTTGGCCAGGGACAAGGCCCAGTACTTC; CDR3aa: CASGLARDKAQYF
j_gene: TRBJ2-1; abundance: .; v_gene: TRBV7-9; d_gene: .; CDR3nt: TGTGCCAGCAGTACCAGGGTCGGAAATGGAAATGAGCAGTTCTTC; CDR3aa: CASSTRVGNGNEQFF
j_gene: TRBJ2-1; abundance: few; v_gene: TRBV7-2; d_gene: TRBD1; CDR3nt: TGTGCCAGCAGCTCAATAGGGGACAGCGTTCTGCCTGAGCAGTTCTTC; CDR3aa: CASSSIGDSVLPEQFF
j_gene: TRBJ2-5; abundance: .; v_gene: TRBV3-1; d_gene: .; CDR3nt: TGTGCCAGCAGCCAAGATTGGACTCCACCCAGGGAGACCCAGTACTTC; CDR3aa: CASSQDWTPPRETQYF
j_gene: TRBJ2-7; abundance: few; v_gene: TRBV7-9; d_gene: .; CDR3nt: TGTGCCAGCAGCTTAGCGGTGGACGAGCAGTACTTC; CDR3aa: CASSLAVDEQYF
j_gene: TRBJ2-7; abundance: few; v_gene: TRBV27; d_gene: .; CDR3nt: TGTGCCAGCAGTTCCCGGGAAACCTACGAGAAGCAGTACTTC; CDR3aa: CASSSRETYEKQYF
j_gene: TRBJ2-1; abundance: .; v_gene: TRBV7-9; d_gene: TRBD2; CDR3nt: TGTGCCAGCAGCTTCCTAGCGGGAAGGGTGGATGAGCAGTTCTTC; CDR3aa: CASSFLAGRVDEQFF
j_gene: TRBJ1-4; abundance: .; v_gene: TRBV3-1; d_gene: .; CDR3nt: TGTGCCAGCAGCCTCGAGACTCAACCGGGTGAAAAACTGTTTTTT; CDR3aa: CASSLETQPGEKLFF
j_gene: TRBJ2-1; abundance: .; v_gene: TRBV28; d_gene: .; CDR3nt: TGTGCCAGCAGTATCCATACAGGGTTACTCTACAATGAGCAGTTCTTC; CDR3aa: CASSIHTGLLYNEQFF
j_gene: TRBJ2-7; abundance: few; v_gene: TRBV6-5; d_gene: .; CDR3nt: TGTGCCAGCAGTTATAGACGACAGGCCTACGAGCAGTACTTC; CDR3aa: CASSYRRQAYEQYF
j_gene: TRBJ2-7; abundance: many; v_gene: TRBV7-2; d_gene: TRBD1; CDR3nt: TGTGCCAGCAGCTTAGGACAGGGATTAACCTACGAGCAGTACTTC; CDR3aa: CASSLGQGLTYEQYF
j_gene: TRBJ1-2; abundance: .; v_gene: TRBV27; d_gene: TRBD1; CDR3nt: TGTGCCAGCAGTTCAGGGGGAGGCTATGGCTACACCTTC; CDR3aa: CASSSGGGYGYTF
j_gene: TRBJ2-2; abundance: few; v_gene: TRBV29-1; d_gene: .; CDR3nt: TGCAGCGGTTGGGGGGCCCGCACCGGGGAGCTGTTTTTT; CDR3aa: CSGWGARTGELFF
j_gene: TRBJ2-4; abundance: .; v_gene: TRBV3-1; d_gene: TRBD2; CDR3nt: TGTGCCAGCAGCCAGGGGAATAGCGGGGGGGCCGGAAACATTCAGTACTTC; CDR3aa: CASSQGNSGGAGNIQYF
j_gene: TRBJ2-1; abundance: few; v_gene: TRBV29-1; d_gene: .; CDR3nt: TGCAGCGTTGGATCTCGGCCCGGCAATGAGCAGTTCTTC; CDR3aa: CSVGSRPGNEQFF
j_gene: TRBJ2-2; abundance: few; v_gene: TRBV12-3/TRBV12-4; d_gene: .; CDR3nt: TGTGCCAGCAGTTTAACGTGGCGGGAGCTGTTTTTT; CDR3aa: CASSLTWRELFF
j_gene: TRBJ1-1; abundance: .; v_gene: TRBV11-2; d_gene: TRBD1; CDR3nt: TGTGCCAGCAGCTGGGGGACAGCTGATGCTTTCTTT; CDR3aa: CASSWGTADAFF
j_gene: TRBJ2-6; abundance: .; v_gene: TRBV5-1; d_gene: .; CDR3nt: TGCGCCAGCGACTTGACGGGACGGACCTCTGGGGCCAACGTCCTGACTTTC; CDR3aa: CASDLTGRTSGANVLTF